The sample holds a few counts of the clone carrying this T cell receptor beta chain. The antigen is not known. The record originates from a study of cytomegalovirus exposure and HLA in healthy donors. Study-wide background: About 85 million unique TCR sequences came from HLA-typed donors in an early release.

Germline V gives CDR1 SGHTS, CDR2 YDEGEE. The V end was cut by 3 bases, the J end by 5 bases, with 17 bases between. This CDR3 has 15 residues. Findings of the study overall: Some TCR beta chains (164 of them) were listed as cytomegalovirus-associated. Most TCRs appeared rarely, but some public TCRs recurred in many donors.

PCR primers comprised 60 Vbeta and 13 Jbeta primers. Sequencing was performed with immunoSEQ multiplex PCR; in TCRdb, only in-frame clones are kept and a portion is missing. The sample yields 85,000 to 120,000 clones, under 80% seen once. The sample taken for sequencing was PBMCs. This chain connects TRBV5-8 to TRBJ2-5; tentative D call: TRBD1 (6 bases). The sequence came from a woman aged 50 to 60 in good health and CMV-seropositive. CDR3 DNA sequence: TGTGCCAGCAGCTCTCCGTTTGGGGGCAGGGAGACCCAGTACTTC. As protein: CASSSPFGGRETQYF. The variable domain in full, completed from reference TRBV5-8 and TRBJ2-5, reads EAGVTQSPTHLIKTRGQQATLRCSPISGHTSVYWYQQALGLGLQFLLWYDEGEERNRGNFPPRFSGRQFPNYSSELNVNALELEDSALYLCASSSPFGGRETQYFGPGTRLLVL.